This T cell receptor beta chain was retrieved from a study of blood T cell repertoires in COVID-19. Study at large: Sites across the United States, Italy and Spain contributed samples from acute and convalescent COVID-19. T cells, B-cell-depleted T cells, or PBMCs provided the cDNA or gDNA that served as material.

Authors' data handling: Estimation of nucleated cell counts relied on the amplification of reference gene primers. Profiled with immunoSEQ multiplex PCR; TCRdb holds only in-frame clones, not every one. The D gene and trimming were derived from the DNA, and the V and J assignments and clone size from that table. Among about 300,000 clones listed, over 75% were seen once. V dropped 3 bases and J dropped 5; count of bases not matched to a gene: 4. CDR1 is MNHNS, CDR2 SASEGT, per germline. The CDR3 has 14 residues. The V and J genes are TRBV6-1 and TRBJ2-7, with 10 bases matching TRBD2. The sample comprised peripheral blood. The TCR originated in a human donor in a cohort sampled during active COVID-19. This CDR3 is CASSDTSGADEQYF. The CDR3 region has the DNA TGTGCCAGCAGTGATACTAGCGGGGCAGACGAGCAGTACTTC.